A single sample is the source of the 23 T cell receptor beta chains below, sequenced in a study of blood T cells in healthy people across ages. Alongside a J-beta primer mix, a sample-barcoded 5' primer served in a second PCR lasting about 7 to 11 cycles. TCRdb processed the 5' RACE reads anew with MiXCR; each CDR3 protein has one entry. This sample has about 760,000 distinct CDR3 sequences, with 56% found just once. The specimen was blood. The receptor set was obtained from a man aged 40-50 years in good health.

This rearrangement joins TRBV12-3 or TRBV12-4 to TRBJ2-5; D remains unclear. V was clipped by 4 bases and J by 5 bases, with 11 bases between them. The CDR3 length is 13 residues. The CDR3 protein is CASSSEIRETQYF. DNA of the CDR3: TGTGCCAGCAGTTCAGAGATAAGGGAGACCCAGTACTTC.

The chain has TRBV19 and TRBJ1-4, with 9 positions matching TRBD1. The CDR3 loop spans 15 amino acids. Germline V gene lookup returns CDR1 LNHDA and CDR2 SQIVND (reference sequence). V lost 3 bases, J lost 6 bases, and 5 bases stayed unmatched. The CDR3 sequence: CASSMHRGLDEKLFF. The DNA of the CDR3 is TGTGCCAGTAGTATGCACAGGGGGCTGGATGAAAAACTGTTTTTT. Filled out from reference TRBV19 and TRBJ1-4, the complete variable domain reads DGGITQSPKYLFRKEGQNVTLSCEQNLNHDAMYWYRQDPGQGLRLIYYSQIVNDFQKGDIAEGYSVSREKKESFPLTVTSAQKNPTAFYLCASSMHRGLDEKLFFGSGTQLSVL.

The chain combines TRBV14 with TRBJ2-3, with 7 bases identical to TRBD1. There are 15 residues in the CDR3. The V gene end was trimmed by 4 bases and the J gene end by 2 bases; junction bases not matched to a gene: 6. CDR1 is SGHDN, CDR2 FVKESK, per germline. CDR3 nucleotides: TGTGCCAGCAGCCCCGAGACAGGGCCCACAGATACGCAGTATTTT. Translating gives CASSPETGPTDTQYF. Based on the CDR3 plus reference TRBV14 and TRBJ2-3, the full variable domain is EAGVTQFPSHSVIEKGQTVTLRCDPISGHDNLYWYRRVMGKEIKFLLHFVKESKQDESGMPNNRFLAERTGGTYSTLKVQPAELEDSGVYFCASSPETGPTDTQYFGPGTRLTVL.

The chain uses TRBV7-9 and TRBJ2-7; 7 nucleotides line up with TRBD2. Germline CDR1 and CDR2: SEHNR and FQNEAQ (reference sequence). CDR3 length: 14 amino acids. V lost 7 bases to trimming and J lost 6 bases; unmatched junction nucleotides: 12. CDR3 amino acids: CASNAWGGTGEQYF. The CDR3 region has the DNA TGTGCCAGCAACGCTTGGGGGGGAACGGGCGAGCAGTACTTC.

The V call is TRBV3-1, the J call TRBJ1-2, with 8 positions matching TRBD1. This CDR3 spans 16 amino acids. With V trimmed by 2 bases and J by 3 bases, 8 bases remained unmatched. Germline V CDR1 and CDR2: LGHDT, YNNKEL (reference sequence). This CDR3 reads CASSQPDRGRHYGYTF. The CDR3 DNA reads TGTGCCAGCAGCCAACCCGACAGGGGACGGCACTATGGCTACACCTTC.

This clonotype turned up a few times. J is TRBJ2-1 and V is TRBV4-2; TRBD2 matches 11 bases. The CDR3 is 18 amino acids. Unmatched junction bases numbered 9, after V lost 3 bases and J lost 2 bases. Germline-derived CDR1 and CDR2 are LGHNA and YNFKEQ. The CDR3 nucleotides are TGTGCCAGCAGCCATAAAATAGCGGGGGGGCCTCCCTACAATGAGCAGTTCTTC. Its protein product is CASSHKIAGGPPYNEQFF.

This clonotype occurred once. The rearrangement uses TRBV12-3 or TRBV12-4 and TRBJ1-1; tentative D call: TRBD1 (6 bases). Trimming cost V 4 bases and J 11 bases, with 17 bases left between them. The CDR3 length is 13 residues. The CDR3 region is CASSSRGGARAFF. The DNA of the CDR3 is TGTGCCAGCAGTTCCCGGGGGGGGGCGAGGGCTTTCTTT.

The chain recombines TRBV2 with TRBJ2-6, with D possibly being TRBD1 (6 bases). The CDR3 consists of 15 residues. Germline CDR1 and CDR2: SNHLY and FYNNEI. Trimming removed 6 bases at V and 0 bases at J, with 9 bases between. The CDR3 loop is CASRDRDSGANVLTF. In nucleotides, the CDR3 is TGTGCCAGCAGGGACAGAGACTCTGGGGCCAACGTCCTGACTTTC.

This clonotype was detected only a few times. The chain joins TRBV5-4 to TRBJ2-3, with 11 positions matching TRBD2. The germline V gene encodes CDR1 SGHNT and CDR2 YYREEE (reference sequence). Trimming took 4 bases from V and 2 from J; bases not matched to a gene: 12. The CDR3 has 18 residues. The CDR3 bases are TGTGCCAGCAGCCCCTCCCCGGGGACTAGCGGTCACACAGATACGCAGTATTTT. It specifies CASSPSPGTSGHTDTQYF.

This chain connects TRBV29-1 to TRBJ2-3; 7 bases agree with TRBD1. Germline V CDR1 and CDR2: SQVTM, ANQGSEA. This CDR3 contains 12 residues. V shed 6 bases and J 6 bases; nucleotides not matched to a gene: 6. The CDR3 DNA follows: TGCAGCGTCTTCCGACAGGGCGATACGCAGTATTTT. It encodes CSVFRQGDTQYF.

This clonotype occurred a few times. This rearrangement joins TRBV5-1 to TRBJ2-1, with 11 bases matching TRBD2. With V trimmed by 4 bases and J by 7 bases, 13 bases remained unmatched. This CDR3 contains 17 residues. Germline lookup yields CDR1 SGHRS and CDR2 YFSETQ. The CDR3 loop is CASSLPDSGGARNEQFF. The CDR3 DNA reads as TGCGCCAGCAGCCTACCGGATAGCGGGGGGGCGCGAAATGAGCAGTTCTTC.

CDR3 bases: TGTGCCAGCAGCTTAGCCTCGACTAGCGGCACCTACGAGCAGTACTTC. Protein: CASSLASTSGTYEQYF. The genes are TRBV11-1 and TRBJ2-7; 9 bases match TRBD2. V shed 0 bases and J 2 bases; nucleotides not matched to a gene: 5. The CDR3 runs to 16 residues. Germline V gene sequence: CDR1 SGHAT, CDR2 FQDESV (reference sequence).

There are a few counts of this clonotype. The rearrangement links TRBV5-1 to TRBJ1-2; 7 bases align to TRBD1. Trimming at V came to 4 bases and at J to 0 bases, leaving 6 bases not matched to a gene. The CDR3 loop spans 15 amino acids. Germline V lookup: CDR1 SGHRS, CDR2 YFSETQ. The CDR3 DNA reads TGCGCCAGCAGCCCCGGGACAGATACTAACTATGGCTACACCTTC. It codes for CASSPGTDTNYGYTF.

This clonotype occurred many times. In nucleotides, the CDR3 is TGTGCCAGCAGCTTGGGATGGGGACAGGGTGTCACAGATACGCAGTATTTT. This codes for CASSLGWGQGVTDTQYF. The chain has TRBV7-9 and TRBJ2-3, with 9 nucleotides matching TRBD1. The CDR3 has 17 residues. Trimming cost V 3 bases and J 2 bases; bases outside gene matches: 9. Germline V gives CDR1 SEHNR, CDR2 FQNEAQ (reference sequence).

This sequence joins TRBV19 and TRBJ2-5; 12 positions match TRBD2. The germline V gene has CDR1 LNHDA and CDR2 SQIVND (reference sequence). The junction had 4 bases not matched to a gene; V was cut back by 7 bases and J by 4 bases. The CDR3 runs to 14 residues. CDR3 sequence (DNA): TGTGCCAGTAAGCCGGGACTAGCGGGAGAGACCCAGTACTTC. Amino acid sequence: CASKPGLAGETQYF.

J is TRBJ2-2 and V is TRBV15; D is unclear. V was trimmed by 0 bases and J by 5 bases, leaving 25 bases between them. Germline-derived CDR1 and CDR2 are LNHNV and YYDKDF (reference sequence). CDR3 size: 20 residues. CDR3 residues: CATSRDPVRTVMVGTGELFF. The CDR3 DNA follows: TGTGCCACCAGCAGAGATCCCGTCCGAACAGTAATGGTCGGGACCGGGGAGCTGTTTTTT.

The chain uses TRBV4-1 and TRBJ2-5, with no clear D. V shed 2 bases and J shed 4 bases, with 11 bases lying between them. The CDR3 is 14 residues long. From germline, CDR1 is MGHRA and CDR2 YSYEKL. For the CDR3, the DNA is TGCGCCAGCAGCCAACCCAGTACGGGAGAGACCCAGTACTTC. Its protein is CASSQPSTGETQYF.

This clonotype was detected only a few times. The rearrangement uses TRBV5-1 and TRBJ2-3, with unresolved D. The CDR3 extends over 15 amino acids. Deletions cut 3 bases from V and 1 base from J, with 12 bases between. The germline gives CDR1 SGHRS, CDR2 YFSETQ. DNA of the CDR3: TGCGCCAGCAGCTCAACCAATCGGGGCACAGATACGCAGTATTTT. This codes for CASSSTNRGTDTQYF.

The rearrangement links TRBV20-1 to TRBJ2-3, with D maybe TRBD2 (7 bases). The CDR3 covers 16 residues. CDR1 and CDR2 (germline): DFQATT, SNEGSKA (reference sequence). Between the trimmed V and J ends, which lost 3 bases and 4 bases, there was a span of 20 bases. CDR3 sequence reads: CSARGEGGFTPDTQYF. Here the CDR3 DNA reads TGCAGTGCTAGGGGGGAGGGGGGCTTTACCCCAGATACGCAGTATTTT.

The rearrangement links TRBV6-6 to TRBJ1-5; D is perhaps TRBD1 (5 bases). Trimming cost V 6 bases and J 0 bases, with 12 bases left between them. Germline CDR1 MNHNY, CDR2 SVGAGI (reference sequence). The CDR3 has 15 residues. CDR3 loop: CASSYRGASNQPQHF. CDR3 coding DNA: TGTGCCAGCAGCTACCGAGGGGCTAGCAATCAGCCCCAGCATTTT.

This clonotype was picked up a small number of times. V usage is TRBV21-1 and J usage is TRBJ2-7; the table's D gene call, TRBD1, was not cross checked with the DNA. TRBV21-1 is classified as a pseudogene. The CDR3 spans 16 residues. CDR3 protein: CASSKLRAGGPHEQYF. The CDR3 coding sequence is TGTGCCAGCAGCAAACTACGGGCGGGAGGGCCTCACGAGCAGTACTTC.

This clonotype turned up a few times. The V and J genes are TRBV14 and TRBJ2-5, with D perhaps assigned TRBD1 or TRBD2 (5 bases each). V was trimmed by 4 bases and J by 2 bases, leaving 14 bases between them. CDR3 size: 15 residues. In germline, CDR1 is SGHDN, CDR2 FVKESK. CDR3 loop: CASSLGTFSQETQYF. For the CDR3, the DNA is TGTGCCAGCAGCCTCGGGACCTTCTCTCAAGAGACCCAGTACTTC.

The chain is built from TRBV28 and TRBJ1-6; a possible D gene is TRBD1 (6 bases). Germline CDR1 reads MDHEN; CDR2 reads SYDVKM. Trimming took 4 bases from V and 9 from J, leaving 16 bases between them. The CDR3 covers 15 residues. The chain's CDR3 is CASSWKGGESSPLHF. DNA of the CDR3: TGTGCCAGCAGTTGGAAGGGGGGTGAAAGTTCACCCCTCCACTTT.